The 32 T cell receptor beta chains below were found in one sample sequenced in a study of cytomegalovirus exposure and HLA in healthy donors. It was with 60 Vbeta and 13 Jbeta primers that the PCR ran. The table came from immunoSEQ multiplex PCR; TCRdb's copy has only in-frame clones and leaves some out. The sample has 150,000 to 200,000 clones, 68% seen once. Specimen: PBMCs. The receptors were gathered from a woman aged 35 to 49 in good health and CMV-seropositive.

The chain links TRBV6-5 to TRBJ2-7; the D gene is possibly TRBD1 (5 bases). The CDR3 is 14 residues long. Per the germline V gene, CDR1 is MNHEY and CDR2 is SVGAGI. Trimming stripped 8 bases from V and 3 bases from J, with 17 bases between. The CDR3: CASALGRMDYEQYF. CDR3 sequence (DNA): TGTGCCAGCGCCTTGGGGCGAATGGACTACGAGCAGTACTTC.

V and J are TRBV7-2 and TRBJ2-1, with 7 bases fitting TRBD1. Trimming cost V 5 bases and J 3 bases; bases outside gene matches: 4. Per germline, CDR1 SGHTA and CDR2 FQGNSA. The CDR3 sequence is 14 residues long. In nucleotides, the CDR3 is TGTGCCAGCAGCGCGGACAGGTTCTACAATGAGCAGTTCTTC. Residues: CASSADRFYNEQFF. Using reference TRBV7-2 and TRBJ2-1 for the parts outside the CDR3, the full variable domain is GAGVSQSPSNKVTEKGKDVELRCDPISGHTALYWYRQSLGQGLEFLIYFQGNSAPDKSGLPSDRFSAERTGGSVSTLTIQRTQQEDSAVYLCASSADRFYNEQFFGPGTRLTVL.

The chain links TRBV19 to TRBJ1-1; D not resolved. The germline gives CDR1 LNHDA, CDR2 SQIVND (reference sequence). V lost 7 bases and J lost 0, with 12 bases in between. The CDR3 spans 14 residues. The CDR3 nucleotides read TGTGCCAGTAAGGAGGTGAGGATGAACACTGAAGCTTTCTTT. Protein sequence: CASKEVRMNTEAFF.

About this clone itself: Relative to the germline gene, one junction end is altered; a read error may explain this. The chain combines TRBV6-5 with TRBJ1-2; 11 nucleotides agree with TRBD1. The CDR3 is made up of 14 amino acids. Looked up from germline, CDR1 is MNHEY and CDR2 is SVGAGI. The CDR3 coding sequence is TGTGCCAGCAGCGGGGACAGGGGGTCCTATGGCTACCCCTTC. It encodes CASSGDRGSYGYPF.

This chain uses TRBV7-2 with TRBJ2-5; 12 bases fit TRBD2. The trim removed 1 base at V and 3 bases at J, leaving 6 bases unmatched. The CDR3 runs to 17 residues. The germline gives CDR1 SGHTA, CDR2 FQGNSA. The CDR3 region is CASSLVRTSGTEETQYF. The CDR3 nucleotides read TGTGCCAGCAGCTTAGTGAGGACTAGCGGGACTGAAGAGACCCAGTACTTC.

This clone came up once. The CDR3 is CASSLAEIYGYTF. CDR3 in DNA: TGTGCCAGCAGCTTAGCGGAGATTTATGGCTACACCTTC. This chain uses TRBV7-9 with TRBJ1-2; D not certain. Per the germline V gene, CDR1 is SEHNR and CDR2 is FQNEAQ (reference sequence). This CDR3 is built from 13 residues. V was pared by 0 bases and J by 5 bases, with 7 bases between.

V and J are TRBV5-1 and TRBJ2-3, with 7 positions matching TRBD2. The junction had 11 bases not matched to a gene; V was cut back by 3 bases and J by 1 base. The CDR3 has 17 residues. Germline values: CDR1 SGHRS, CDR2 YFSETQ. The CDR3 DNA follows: TGCGCCAGCAGCTCTGGACTAGTAGGTCTCGGCACAGATACGCAGTATTTT. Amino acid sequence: CASSSGLVGLGTDTQYF.

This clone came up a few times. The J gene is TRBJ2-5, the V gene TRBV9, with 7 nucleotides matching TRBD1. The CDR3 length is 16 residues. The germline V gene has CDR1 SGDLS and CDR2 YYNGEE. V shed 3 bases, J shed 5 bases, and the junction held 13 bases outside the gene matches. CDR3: CASSAAGAGGGETQYF. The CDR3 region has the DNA TGTGCCAGCAGCGCTGCAGGGGCAGGGGGTGGGGAGACCCAGTACTTC.

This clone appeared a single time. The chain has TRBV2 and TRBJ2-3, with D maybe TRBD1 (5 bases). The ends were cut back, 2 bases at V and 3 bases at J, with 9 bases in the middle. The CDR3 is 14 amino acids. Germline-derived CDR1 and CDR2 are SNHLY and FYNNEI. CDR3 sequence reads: CASSERGRTDTQYF. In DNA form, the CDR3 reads TGTGCCAGCAGTGAAAGGGGAAGGACAGATACGCAGTATTTT.

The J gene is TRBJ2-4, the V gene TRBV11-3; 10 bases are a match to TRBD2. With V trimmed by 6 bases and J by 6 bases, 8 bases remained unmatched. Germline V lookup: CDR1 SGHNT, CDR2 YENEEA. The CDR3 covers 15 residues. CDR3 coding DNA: TGTGCCAGCAGAGCGGGAGGGCCTGGGTTAAACATTCAGTACTTC. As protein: CASRAGGPGLNIQYF.

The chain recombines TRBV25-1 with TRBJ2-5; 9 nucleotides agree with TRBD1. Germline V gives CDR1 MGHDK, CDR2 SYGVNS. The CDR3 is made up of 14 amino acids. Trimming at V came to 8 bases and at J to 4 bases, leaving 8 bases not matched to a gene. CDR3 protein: CASGGGTGRETQYF. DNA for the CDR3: TGTGCCAGCGGGGGGGGGACAGGGAGAGAGACCCAGTACTTC.

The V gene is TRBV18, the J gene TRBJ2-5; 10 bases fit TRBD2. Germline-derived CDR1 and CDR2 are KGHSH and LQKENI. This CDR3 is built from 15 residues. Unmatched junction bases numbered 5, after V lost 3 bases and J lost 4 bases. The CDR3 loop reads CASSPLAGEVETQYF. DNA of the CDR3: TGTGCCAGCTCACCGCTAGCGGGGGAGGTAGAGACCCAGTACTTC.

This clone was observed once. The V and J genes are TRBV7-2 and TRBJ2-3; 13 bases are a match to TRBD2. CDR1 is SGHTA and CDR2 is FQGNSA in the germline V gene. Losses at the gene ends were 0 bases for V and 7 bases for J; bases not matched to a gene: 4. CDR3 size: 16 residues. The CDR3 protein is CASSLARTSGSHTQYF. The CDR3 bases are TGTGCCAGCAGCTTAGCCCGGACTAGCGGGAGTCATACGCAGTATTTT.

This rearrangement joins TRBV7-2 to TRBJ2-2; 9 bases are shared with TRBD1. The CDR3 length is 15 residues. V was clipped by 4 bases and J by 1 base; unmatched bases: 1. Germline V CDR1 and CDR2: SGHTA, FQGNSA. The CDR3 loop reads CASSSGQGNTGELFF. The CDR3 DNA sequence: TGTGCCAGCAGCTCGGGACAGGGGAACACCGGGGAGCTGTTTTTT.

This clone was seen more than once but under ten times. CDR3 amino acids: CASSPQGGGSYGYTF. In DNA, the CDR3 is TGTGCCAGCAGTCCCCAAGGGGGCGGCTCCTATGGCTACACCTTC. The chain combines TRBV6-5 with TRBJ1-2, with 7 nucleotides matching TRBD1. The CDR3 has 15 amino acids. CDR1 and CDR2 (germline): MNHEY, SVGAGI. J was trimmed by 4 bases and V by 5 bases; bases with no gene match: 10.

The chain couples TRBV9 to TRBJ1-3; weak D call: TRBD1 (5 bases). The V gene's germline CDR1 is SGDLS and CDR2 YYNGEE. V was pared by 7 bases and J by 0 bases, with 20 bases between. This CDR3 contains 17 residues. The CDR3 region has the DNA TGTGCCAGCGGTCACAGCCCGACAGTTATCTCTGGAAACACCATATATTTT. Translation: CASGHSPTVISGNTIYF.

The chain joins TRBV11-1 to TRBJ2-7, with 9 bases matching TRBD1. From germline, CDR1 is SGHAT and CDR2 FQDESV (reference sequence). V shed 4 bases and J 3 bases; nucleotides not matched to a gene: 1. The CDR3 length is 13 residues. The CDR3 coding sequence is TGTGCCAGCAGCTCGGACAGGGGCTACGAGCAGTACTTC. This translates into CASSSDRGYEQYF.

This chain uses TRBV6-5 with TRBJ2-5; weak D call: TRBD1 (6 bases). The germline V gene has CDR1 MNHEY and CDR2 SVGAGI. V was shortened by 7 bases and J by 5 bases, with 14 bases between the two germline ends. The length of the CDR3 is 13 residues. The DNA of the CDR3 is TGTGCCAGCACCGCTACAGGGTCCGAGACCCAGTACTTC. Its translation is CASTATGSETQYF.

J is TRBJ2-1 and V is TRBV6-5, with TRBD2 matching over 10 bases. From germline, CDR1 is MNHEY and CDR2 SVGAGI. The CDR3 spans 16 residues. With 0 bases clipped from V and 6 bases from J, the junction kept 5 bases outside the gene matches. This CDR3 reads CASSYSIAGGVNEQFF. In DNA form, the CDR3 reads TGTGCCAGCAGTTACTCGATAGCGGGGGGCGTCAATGAGCAGTTCTTC.

For the CDR3, the DNA is TGTGCCAGCAGAACAGGGAACACTGAAGCTTTCTTT. This encodes CASRTGNTEAFF. The rearrangement joins TRBV27 to TRBJ1-1; TRBD1 is a possible D gene (5 bases). CDR3 length: 12 residues. V was clipped by 6 bases and J by 1 base, with 6 bases between them. The germline V gene encodes CDR1 MNHEY and CDR2 SMNVEV (reference sequence).

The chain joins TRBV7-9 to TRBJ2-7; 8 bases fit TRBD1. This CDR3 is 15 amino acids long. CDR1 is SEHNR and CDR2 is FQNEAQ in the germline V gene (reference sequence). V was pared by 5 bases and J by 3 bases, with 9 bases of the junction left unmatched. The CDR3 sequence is CASSQYRGTNYEQYF. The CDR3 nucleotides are TGTGCCAGCAGCCAATACAGGGGGACAAACTACGAGCAGTACTTC.

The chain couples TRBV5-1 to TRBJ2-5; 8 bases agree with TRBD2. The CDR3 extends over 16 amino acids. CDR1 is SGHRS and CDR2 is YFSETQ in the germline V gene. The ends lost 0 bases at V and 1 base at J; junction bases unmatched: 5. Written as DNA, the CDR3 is TGCGCCAGCAGCTTGGGACTAGCGCGGTCCCAAGAGACCCAGTACTTC. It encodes CASSLGLARSQETQYF.

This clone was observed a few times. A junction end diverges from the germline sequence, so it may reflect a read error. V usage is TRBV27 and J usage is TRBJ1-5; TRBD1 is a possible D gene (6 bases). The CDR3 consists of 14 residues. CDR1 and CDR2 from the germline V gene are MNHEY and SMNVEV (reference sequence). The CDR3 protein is CASSSPGVNQPQNF. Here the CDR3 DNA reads TGTGCCAGCAGTTCTCCAGGGGTGAATCAGCCCCAGAATTTT.

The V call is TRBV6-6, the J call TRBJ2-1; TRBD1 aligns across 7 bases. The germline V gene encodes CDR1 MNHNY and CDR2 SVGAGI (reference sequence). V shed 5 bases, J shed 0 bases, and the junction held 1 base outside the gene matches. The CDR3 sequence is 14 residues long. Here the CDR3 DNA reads TGTGCCAGCAGTCCAGGGGGCTCCTACAATGAGCAGTTCTTC. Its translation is CASSPGGSYNEQFF.

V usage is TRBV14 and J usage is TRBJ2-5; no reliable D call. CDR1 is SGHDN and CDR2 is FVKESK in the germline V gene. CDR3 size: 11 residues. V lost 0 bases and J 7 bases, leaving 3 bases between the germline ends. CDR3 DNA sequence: TGTGCCAGCAGCCAAGACGGGACCCAGTACTTC. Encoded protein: CASSQDGTQYF.

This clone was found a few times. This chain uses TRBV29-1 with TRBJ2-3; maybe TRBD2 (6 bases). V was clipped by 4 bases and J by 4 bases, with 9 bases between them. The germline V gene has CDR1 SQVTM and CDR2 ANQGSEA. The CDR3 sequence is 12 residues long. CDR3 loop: CSVARDPDTQYF. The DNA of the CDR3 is TGCAGCGTTGCGCGGGACCCAGATACGCAGTATTTT.

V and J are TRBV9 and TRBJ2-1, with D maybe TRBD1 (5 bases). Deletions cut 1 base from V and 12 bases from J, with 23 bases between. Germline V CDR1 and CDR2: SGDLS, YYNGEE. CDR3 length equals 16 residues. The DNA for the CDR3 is TGTGCCAGCAGCGTAAAGTACCGGCTTAGGGGTCCCGGGCAGTTCTTC. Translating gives CASSVKYRLRGPGQFF.

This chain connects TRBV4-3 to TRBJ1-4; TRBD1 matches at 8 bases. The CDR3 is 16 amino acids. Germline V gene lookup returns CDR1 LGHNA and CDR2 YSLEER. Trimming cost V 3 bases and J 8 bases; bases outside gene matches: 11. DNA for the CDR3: TGCGCCAGCAGCCAGAATTCAGGGGGCGGACGGGAAAAACTGTTTTTT. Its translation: CASSQNSGGGREKLFF.

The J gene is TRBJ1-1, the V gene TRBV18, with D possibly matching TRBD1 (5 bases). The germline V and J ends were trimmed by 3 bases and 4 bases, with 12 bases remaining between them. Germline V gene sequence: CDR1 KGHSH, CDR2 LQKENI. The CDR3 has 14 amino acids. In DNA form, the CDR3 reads TGTGCCAGCTCACCTTCGTCAGGGCTCACTGAAGCTTTCTTT. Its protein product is CASSPSSGLTEAFF. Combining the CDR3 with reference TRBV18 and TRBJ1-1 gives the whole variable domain NAGVMQNPRHLVRRRGQEARLRCSPMKGHSHVYWYRQLPEEGLKFMVYLQKENIIDESGMPKERFSAEFPKEGPSILRIQQVVRGDSAAYFCASSPSSGLTEAFFGQGTRLTVV.

CDR3 sequence: CASSLGSFSYSGNTIYF. The CDR3 region has the DNA TGTGCCAGCAGCTTGGGTTCATTCAGTTACTCTGGAAACACCATATATTTT. The chain links TRBV5-6 to TRBJ1-3; D is ambiguous. This CDR3 has 17 residues. Germline lookup yields CDR1 SGHDT and CDR2 YYEEEE. With 0 bases removed from V and 0 bases from J, the gap between germline ends came to 13 bases.

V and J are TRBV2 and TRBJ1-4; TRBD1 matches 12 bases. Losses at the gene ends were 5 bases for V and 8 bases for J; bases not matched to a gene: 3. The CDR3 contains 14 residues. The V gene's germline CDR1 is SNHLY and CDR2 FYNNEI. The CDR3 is CASSRDRGREKLFF. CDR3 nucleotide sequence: TGTGCCAGCAGTCGGGACAGGGGGCGAGAAAAACTGTTTTTT.

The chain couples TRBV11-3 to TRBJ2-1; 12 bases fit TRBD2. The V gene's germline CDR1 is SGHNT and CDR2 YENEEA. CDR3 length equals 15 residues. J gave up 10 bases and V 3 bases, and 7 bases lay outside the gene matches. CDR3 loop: CASSFLAGGPEEQFF. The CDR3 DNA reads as TGTGCCAGCAGCTTTCTAGCGGGGGGGCCTGAGGAGCAGTTCTTC.